Only a few counts were recorded for the clone carrying this T cell receptor (beta chain). The antigen is unknown. This record comes from a study of OX40 agonist ivuxolimab in advanced cancers. Study-wide results and caveats: Partial responders treated at 0.1-3.0 mg/kg exhibited clonal expansion among the lowest measured. The average count of expanded clones was higher among CD8+ T cells than among CD4+.

Using immunoSEQ multiplex PCR, the repertoire was profiled, and TCRdb retains in-frame clones only, with some absent. Of about 82,000 clones listed, about 88% are singletons. Enrollment shut out patients with autoimmune disease history or systemic immunosuppression. Trimming shortened V by 6 bases and J by 2 bases, and 11 bases separated the two germline ends. The CDR3 covers 13 residues. Germline V lookup: CDR1 LNHDA, CDR2 SQIVND (reference sequence). The V and J genes are TRBV19 and TRBJ2-7; D might be TRBD2 (5 bases). The sample was CD4+ or CD8+ T cells sorted from blood, taken in a trial of the OX40 agonist ivuxolimab. The origin of this receptor is an adult with an advanced solid tumor such as melanoma, head and neck, liver or kidney cancer. Written as DNA, the CDR3 is TGTGCCAGTAGGCGCGGGCTAGCCTACGAGCAGTACTTC. Amino acid sequence: CASRRGLAYEQYF. Supplemented by reference TRBV19 and TRBJ2-7, the full variable domain reads DGGITQSPKYLFRKEGQNVTLSCEQNLNHDAMYWYRQDPGQGLRLIYYSQIVNDFQKGDIAEGYSVSREKKESFPLTVTSAQKNPTAFYLCASRRGLAYEQYFGPGTRLTVT.